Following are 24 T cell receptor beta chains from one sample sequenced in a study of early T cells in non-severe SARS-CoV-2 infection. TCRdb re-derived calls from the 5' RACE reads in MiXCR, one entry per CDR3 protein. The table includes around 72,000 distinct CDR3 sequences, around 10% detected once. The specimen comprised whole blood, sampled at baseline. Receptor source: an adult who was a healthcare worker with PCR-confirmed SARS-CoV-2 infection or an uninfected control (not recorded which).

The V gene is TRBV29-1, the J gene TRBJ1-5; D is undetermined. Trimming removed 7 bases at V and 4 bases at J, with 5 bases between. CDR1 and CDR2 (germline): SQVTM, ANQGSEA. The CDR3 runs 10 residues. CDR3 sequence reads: CSDTNQPQHF. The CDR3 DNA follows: TGCAGCGATACGAATCAGCCCCAGCATTTT. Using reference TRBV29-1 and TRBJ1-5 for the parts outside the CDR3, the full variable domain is SAVISQKPSRDICQRGTSLTIQCQVDSQVTMMFWYRQQPGQSLTLIATANQGSEATYESGFVIDKFPISRPNLTFSTLTVSNMSPEDSSIYLCSDTNQPQHFGDGTRLSIL.

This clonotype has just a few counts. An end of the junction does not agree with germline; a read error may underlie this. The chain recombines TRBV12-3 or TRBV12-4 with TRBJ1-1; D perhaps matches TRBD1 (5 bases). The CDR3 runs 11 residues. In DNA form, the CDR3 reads TGTGCCAGCAGCACCGGGACCCCGATGCATTTT. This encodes CASSTGTPMHF.

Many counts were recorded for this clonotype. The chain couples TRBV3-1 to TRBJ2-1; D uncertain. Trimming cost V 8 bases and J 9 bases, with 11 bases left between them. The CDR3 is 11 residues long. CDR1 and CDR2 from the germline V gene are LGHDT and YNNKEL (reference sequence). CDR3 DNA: TGTGCCAGCCAATTAGAGTCTGAGCAGTTCTTC. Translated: CASQLESEQFF.

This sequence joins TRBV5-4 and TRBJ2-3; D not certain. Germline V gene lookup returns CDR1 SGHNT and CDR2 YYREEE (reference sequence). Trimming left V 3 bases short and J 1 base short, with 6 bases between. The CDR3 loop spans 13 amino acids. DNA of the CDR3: TGTGCCAGCAGCTGGACCCGCACAGATACGCAGTATTTT. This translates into CASSWTRTDTQYF.

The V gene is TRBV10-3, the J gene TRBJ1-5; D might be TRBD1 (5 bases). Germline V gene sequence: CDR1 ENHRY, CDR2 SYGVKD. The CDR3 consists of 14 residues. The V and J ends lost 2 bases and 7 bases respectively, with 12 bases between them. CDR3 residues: CAISEGGSEQPQHF. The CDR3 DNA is TGTGCCATCAGTGAGGGGGGTTCCGAGCAGCCCCAGCATTTT.

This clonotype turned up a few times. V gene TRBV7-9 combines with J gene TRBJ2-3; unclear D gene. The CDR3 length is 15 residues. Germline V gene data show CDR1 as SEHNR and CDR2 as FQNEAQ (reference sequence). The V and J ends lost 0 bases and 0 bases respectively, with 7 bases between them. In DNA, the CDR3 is TGTGCCAGCAGCTTAGCGGTGGGGAGCACAGATACGCAGTATTTT. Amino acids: CASSLAVGSTDTQYF.

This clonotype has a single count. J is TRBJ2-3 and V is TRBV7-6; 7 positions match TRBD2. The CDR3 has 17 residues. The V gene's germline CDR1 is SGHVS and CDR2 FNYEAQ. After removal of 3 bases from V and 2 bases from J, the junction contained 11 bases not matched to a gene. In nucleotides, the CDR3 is TGTGCCAGCAGCTTCGGCGCTAGCGGCTTGATCACAGATACGCAGTATTTT. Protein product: CASSFGASGLITDTQYF.

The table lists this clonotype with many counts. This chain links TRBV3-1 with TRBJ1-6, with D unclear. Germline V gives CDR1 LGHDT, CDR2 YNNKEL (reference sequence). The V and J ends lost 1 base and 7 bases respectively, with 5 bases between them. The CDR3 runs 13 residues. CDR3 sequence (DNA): TGTGCCAGCAGCCAAGCCTCCAATTCACCCCTCCACTTT. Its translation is CASSQASNSPLHF.

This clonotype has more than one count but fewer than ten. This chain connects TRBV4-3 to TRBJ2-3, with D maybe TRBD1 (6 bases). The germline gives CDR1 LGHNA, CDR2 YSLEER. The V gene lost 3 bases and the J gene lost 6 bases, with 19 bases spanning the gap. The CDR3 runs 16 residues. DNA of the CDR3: TGCGCCAGCAGCCAGGAGAAACAGGGATTTAGCGATACGCAGTATTTT. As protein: CASSQEKQGFSDTQYF.

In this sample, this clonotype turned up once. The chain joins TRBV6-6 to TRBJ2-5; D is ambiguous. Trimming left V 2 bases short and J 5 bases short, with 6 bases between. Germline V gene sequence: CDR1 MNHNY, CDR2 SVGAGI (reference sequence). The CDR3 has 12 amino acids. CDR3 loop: CASSYGAETQYF. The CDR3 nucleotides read TGTGCCAGCAGTTACGGAGCGGAGACCCAGTACTTC.

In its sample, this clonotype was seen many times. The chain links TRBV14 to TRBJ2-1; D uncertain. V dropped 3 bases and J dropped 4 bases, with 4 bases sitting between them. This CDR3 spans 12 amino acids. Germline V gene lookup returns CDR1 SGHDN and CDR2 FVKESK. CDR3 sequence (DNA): TGTGCCAGCAGCCACCGGTACAATGAGCAGTTCTTC. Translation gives CASSHRYNEQFF. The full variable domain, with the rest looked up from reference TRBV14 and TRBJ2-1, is EAGVTQFPSHSVIEKGQTVTLRCDPISGHDNLYWYRRVMGKEIKFLLHFVKESKQDESGMPNNRFLAERTGGTYSTLKVQPAELEDSGVYFCASSHRYNEQFFGPGTRLTVL.

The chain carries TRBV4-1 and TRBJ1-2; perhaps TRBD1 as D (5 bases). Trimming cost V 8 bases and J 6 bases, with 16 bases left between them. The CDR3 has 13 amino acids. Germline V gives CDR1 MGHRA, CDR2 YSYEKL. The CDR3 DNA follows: TGCGCCAGCCGCCGGGACCAGGTCGATGGCTACACCTTC. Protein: CASRRDQVDGYTF.

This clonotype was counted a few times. CDR3 sequence (DNA): TGTGCCAGCAGACTCCAGGGTGAGCAGTTCTTC. This gives the protein CASRLQGEQFF. The genes are TRBV2 and TRBJ2-1, with D possibly TRBD1 on 5 matching bases. The CDR3 totals 11 residues. Germline V gene lookup returns CDR1 SNHLY and CDR2 FYNNEI. The V and J ends lost 6 bases and 9 bases respectively, with 9 bases between them.

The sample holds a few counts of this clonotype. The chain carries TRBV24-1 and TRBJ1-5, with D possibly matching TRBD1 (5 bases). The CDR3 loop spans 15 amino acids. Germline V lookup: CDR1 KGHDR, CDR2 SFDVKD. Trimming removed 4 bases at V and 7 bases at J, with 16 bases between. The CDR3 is CATSDPSRAEQPQHF. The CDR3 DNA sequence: TGTGCCACCAGTGACCCGTCCAGGGCAGAACAGCCCCAGCATTTT.

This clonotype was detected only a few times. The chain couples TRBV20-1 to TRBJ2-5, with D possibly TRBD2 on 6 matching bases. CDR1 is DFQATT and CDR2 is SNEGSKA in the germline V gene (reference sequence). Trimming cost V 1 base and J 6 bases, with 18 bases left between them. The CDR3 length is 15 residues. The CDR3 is CSARGNDGSLKTQYF. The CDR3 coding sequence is TGCAGTGCTAGAGGAAACGACGGGAGTTTAAAGACCCAGTACTTC.

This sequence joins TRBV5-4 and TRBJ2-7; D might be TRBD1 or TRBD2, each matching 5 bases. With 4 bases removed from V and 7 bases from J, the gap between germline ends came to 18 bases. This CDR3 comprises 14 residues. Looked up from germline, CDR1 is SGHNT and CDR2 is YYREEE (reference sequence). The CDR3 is CASSAGTGVGEQYF. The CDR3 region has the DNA TGTGCCAGCAGCGCCGGGACCGGGGTGGGGGAGCAGTACTTC.

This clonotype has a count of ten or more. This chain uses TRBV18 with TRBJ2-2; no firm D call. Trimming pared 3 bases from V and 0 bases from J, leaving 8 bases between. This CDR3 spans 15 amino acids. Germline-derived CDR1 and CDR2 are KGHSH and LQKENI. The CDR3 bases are TGTGCCAGCTCACCTGGGCAGGCGAACACCGGGGAGCTGTTTTTT. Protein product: CASSPGQANTGELFF.

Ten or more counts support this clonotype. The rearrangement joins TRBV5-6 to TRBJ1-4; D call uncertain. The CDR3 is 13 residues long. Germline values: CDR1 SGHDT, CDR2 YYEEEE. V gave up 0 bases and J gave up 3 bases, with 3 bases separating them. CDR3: CASSLEPNEKLFF. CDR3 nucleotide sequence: TGTGCCAGCAGCTTGGAGCCTAATGAAAAACTGTTTTTT.

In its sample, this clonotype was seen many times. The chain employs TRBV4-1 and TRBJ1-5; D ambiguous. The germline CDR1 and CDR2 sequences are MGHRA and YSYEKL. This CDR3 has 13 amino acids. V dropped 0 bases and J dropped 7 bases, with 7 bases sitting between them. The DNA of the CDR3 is TGCGCCAGCAGCCAAGATGTCCAGCAGCCCCAGCATTTT. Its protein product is CASSQDVQQPQHF.

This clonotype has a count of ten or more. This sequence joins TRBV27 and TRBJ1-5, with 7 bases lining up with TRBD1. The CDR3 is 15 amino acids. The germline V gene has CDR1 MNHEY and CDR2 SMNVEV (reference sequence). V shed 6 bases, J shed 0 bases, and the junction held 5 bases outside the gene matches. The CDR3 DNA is TGTGCCAGCAGATCCGGACAGGCTAGCAATCAGCCCCAGCATTTT. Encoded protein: CASRSGQASNQPQHF.

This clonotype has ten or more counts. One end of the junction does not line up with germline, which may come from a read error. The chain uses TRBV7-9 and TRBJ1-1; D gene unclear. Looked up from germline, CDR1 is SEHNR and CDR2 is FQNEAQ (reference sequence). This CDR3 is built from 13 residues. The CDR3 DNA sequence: TGTGCCAGCAGCGGAAGAGGGCAGATTGAAGTTTTCTTT. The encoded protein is CASSGRGQIEVFF.

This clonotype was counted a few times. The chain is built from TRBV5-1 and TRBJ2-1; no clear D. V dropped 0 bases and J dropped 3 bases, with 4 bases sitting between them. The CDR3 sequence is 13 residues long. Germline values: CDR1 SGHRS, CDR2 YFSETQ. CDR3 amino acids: CASSLGYYNEQFF. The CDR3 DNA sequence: TGCGCCAGCAGCTTGGGTTACTACAATGAGCAGTTCTTC.

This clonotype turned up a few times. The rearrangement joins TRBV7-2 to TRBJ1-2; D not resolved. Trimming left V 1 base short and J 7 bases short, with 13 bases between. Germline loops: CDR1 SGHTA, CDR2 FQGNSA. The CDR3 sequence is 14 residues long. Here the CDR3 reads CASSLEQQRPGYTF. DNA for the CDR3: TGTGCCAGCAGCTTAGAACAACAGAGGCCTGGCTACACCTTC.

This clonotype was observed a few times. The CDR3 DNA reads TGTGCCTGGGGACGAGAGACCCAGTACTTC. This translates into CAWGRETQYF. This sequence joins TRBV30 and TRBJ2-5; D gene unclear. This CDR3 contains 10 residues. Looked up from germline, CDR1 is GTSNPN and CDR2 is SVGIG (reference sequence). V was pared by 5 bases and J by 4 bases, with 5 bases between.